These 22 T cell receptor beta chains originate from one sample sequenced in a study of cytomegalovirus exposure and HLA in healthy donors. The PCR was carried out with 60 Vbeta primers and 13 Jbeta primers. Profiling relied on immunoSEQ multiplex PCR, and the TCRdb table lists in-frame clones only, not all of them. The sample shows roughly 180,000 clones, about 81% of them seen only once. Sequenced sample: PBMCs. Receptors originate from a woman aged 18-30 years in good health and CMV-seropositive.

Written as DNA, the CDR3 is TGTGCCAGTAGTAACAACAGGGGGGGGTACAATGAGCAGTTCTTC. It specifies CASSNNRGGYNEQFF. The chain uses TRBV19 and TRBJ2-1, with a weak D call TRBD1 (8 bases). Germline V lookup: CDR1 LNHDA, CDR2 SQIVND (reference sequence). This CDR3 region has 15 residues. V was trimmed by 4 bases and J by 4 bases, leaving 14 bases between them.

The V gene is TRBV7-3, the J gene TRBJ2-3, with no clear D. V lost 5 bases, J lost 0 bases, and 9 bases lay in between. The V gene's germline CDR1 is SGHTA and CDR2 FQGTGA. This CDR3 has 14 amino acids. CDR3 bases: TGTGCCAGCAGCCAGTCTGGCAGCACAGATACGCAGTATTTT. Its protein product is CASSQSGSTDTQYF.

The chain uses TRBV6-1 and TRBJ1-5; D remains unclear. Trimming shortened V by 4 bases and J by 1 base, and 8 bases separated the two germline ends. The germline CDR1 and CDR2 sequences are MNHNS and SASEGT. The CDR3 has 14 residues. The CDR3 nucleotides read TGTGCCAGCAGTGTTGTTGAGAGCAATCAGCCCCAGCATTTT. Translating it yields CASSVVESNQPQHF.

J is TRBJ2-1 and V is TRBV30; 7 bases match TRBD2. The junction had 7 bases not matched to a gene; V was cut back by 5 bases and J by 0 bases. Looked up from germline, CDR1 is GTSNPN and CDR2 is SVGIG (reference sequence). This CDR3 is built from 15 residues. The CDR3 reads CAWGGLQYSYNEQFF. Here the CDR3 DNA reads TGTGCCTGGGGGGGACTACAATACTCCTACAATGAGCAGTTCTTC.

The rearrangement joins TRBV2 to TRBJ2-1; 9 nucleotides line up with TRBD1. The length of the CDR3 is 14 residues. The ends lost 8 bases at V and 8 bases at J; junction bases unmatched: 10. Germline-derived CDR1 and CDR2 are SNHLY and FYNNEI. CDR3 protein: CASAGTGPQYEQFF. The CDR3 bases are TGTGCCAGCGCCGGGACAGGGCCTCAATATGAGCAGTTCTTC.

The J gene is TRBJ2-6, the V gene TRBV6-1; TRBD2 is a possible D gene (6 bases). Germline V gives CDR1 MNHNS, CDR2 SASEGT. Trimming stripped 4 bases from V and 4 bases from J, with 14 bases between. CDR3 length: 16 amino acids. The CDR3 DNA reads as TGTGCCAGCAGTGTAGGTTGGGGGAGGGGGGCCAACGTCCTGACTTTC. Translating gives CASSVGWGRGANVLTF.

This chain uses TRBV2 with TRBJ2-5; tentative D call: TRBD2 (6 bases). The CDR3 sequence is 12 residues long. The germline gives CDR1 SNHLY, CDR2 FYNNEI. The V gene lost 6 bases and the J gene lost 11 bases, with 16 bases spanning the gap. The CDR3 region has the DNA TGTGCCAGCAGCCGGGACTCTGGAGAGCAGTACTTC. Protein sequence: CASSRDSGEQYF.

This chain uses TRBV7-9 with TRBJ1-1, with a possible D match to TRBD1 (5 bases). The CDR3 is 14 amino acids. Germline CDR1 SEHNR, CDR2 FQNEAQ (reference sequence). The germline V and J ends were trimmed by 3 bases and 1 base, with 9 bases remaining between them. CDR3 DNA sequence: TGTGCCAGCAGCTTGGGGCAAGAGAACACTGAAGCTTTCTTT. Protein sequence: CASSLGQENTEAFF.

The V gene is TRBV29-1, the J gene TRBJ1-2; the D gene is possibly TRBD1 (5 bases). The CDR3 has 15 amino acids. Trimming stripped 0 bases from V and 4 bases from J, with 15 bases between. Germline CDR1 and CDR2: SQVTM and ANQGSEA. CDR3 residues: CSVEDSSEGFYGYTF. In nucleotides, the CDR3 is TGCAGCGTTGAAGATAGCTCGGAGGGGTTCTATGGCTACACCTTC.

The DNA of the CDR3 is TGTGCCACCAGCAGAGTTTTCCAAGCGGGGGGGCGTGAGACCCAGTACTTC. Translating gives CATSRVFQAGGRETQYF. This chain uses TRBV15 with TRBJ2-5; TRBD2 aligns across 10 bases. Germline lookup yields CDR1 LNHNV and CDR2 YYDKDF (reference sequence). The CDR3 contains 17 residues. Unmatched junction bases numbered 10, after V lost 1 base and J lost 5 bases.

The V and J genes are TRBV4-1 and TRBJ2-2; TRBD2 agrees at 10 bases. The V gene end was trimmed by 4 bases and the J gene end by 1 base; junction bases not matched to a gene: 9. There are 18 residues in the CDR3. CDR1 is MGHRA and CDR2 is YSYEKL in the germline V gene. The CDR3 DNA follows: TGCGCCAGCAGCCCTCGACTCCGACTAGCGGGGAACACCGGGGAGCTGTTTTTT. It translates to CASSPRLRLAGNTGELFF.

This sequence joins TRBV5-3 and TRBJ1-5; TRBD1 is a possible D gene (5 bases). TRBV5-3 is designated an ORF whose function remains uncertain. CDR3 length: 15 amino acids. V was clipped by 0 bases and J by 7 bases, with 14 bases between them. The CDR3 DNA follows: TGTGCCAGAAGCTTGGCTTCCGGGGGAGACCAGCCCCAGCATTTT. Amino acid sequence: CARSLASGGDQPQHF.

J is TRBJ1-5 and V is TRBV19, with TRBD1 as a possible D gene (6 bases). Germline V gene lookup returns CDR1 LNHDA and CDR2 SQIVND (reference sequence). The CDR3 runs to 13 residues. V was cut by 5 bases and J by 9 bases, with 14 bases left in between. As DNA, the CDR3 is TGTGCCAGTAGTCTAAGCGGGGGCCGGCCCCAGCATTTT. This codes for CASSLSGGRPQHF. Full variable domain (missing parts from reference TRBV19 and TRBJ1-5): DGGITQSPKYLFRKEGQNVTLSCEQNLNHDAMYWYRQDPGQGLRLIYYSQIVNDFQKGDIAEGYSVSREKKESFPLTVTSAQKNPTAFYLCASSLSGGRPQHFGDGTRLSIL.

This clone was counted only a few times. CDR3 sequence: CSVELQGGEKLFF. The CDR3 nucleotides are TGCAGCGTTGAACTGCAGGGTGGTGAAAAACTGTTTTTT. The chain uses TRBV29-1 and TRBJ1-4; tentatively, D is TRBD1 (5 bases). V gave up 2 bases and J gave up 7 bases, with 11 bases separating them. Germline CDR1 and CDR2: SQVTM and ANQGSEA. The CDR3 extends over 13 amino acids.

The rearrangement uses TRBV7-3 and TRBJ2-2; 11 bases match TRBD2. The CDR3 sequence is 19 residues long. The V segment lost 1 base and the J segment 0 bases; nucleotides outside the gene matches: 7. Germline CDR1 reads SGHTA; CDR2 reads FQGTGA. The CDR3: CASSLSLAGGLSNTGELFF. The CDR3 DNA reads TGTGCCAGCAGCTTAAGTCTAGCGGGGGGCCTTTCGAACACCGGGGAGCTGTTTTTT.

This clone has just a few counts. CDR3 DNA: TGTGCCAGCAGTTCTGGCGGGGCCGGATCGAACACTGAAGCTTTCTTT. Its translation: CASSSGGAGSNTEAFF. The chain recombines TRBV28 with TRBJ1-1; D perhaps matches TRBD1 (5 bases). The CDR3 totals 16 residues. V was trimmed by 4 bases and J by 1 base, leaving 16 bases between them. CDR1 is MDHEN and CDR2 is SYDVKM in the germline V gene.

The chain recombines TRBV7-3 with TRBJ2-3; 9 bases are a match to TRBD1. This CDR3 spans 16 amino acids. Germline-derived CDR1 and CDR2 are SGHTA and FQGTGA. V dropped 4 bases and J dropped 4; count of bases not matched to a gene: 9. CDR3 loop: CASSSTPGQGPDTQYF. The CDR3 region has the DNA TGTGCCAGCAGCTCTACCCCGGGACAGGGCCCAGATACGCAGTATTTT.

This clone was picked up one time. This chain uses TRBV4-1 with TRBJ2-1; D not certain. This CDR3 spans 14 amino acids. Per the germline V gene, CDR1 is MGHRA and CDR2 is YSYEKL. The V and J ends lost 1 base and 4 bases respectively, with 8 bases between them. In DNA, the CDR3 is TGCGCCAGCAGCCAAGCCGACACTTACAATGAGCAGTTCTTC. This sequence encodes CASSQADTYNEQFF.

The chain's CDR3 is CASRDRVFTGELFF. CDR3 bases: TGTGCCAGCCGGGACAGGGTTTTCACCGGGGAGCTGTTTTTT. The gene calls are TRBV19 and TRBJ2-2; 9 positions agree with TRBD1. Trimming took 9 bases from V and 4 from J; bases not matched to a gene: 6. The CDR3 is 14 residues long. The germline CDR1 and CDR2 sequences are LNHDA and SQIVND (reference sequence).

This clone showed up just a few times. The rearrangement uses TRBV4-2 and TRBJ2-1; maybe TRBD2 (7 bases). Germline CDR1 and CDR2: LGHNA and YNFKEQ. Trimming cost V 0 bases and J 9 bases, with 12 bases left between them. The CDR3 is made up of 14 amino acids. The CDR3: CASSQEGGVGEQFF. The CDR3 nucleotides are TGTGCCAGCAGCCAAGAAGGGGGGGTAGGTGAGCAGTTCTTC.

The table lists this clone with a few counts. CDR3 DNA sequence: TGTGCCAGCAGCGCCCAACTACTAGCGGGGGGGGTTGGCGAGCAGTACGTC. As protein: CASSAQLLAGGVGEQYV. The chain couples TRBV9 to TRBJ2-7; TRBD2 matches 13 bases. V was clipped by 3 bases and J by 6 bases; unmatched bases: 12. Germline V gives CDR1 SGDLS, CDR2 YYNGEE. The CDR3 runs 17 residues.

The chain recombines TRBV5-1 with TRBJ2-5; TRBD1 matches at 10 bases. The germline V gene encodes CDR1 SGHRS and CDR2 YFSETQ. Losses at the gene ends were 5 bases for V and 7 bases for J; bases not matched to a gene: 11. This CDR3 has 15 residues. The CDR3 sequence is CASRLTGTGDGTQYF. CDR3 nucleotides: TGCGCCAGCAGATTGACCGGGACAGGGGACGGGACCCAGTACTTC.